This entry is about one T cell receptor beta chain. These data originate in a study of control samples from healthy donors and cancer patients. The CDR3 is made up of 14 amino acids. Germline CDR1 and CDR2: SGDLS and YYNGEE. Losses at the gene ends were 3 bases for V and 4 bases for J; bases not matched to a gene: 6. TCRdb's table, derived via immunoSEQ multiplex PCR, lists solely in-frame clones and lacks some. Altogether roughly 86,000 clones are present, 91% being singletons, with the ten largest covering 15% to 19%. The rearrangement links TRBV9 to TRBJ1-2; 7 bases are a match to TRBD1. The sample was blood. The receptor's source is a young man in good health. This CDR3 reads CASSGQGKLYGYTF. The CDR3, as DNA: TGTGCCAGCAGCGGACAGGGTAAACTCTATGGCTACACCTTC.